The next 3 T cell receptor beta chains were all read from a single sample in a study of blood T cell repertoires in COVID-19. TCRdb's table, derived via immunoSEQ multiplex PCR, lists solely in-frame clones and lacks some. The table lists almost 50,000 clones, around three quarters of them singletons. Sequences were obtained from peripheral blood. The receptors stem from a man aged 70 or older with acute or convalescent COVID-19.

The V and J genes are TRBV11-3 and TRBJ1-6, with 8 bases fitting TRBD1. The germline gives CDR1 SGHNT, CDR2 YENEEA. Trimming at V came to 5 bases and at J to 7 bases, leaving 7 bases not matched to a gene. The CDR3 consists of 15 residues. The CDR3 sequence: CASSGGQGWNSPLHF. CDR3 coding DNA: TGTGCCAGCAGCGGTGGACAGGGTTGGAATTCACCCCTCCACTTT. The entire variable domain, with the rest obtained from reference TRBV11-3 and TRBJ1-6, is as follows: EAGVVQSPRYKIIEKKQPVAFWCNPISGHNTLYWYLQNLGQGPELLIRYENEEAVDDSQLPKDRFSAERLKGVDSTLKIQPAELGDSAVYLCASSGGQGWNSPLHFGNGTRLTVT.

The genes are TRBV5-1 and TRBJ2-3; D might be TRBD2 (6 bases). CDR1 SGHRS and CDR2 YFSETQ come from the germline V gene. Trimming removed 2 bases from V and 0 bases from J, with 13 bases in between. This CDR3 has 16 amino acids. CDR3 amino acids: CASSFGGALSTDTQYF. CDR3 nucleotide sequence: TGCGCCAGCAGCTTCGGGGGTGCCCTTAGCACAGATACGCAGTATTTT.

The chain links TRBV30 to TRBJ1-2; D is unclear. Germline CDR1 and CDR2: GTSNPN and SVGIG (reference sequence). CDR3 length equals 13 residues. Trimming shortened V by 8 bases and J by 6 bases, and 19 bases separated the two germline ends. The CDR3 region has the DNA TGTGCCCCCCGTTCGGCCGATCTAGATGGCTACACCTTC. This translates into CAPRSADLDGYTF.